Given below is one T cell receptor (beta chain) in context. Per the original methods: Reference gene primer amplification in the assay estimated nucleated cell counts. The data were produced by immunoSEQ multiplex PCR, yet TCRdb's version contains in-frame clones alone and is incomplete. V, J and clone size reflect that table, while D and trimming were determined from the DNA. The sample lists approximately 31,000 clones, 65% to 90% seen once, with about 8.6% in the top ten. The data stem from a study of blood T cell repertoires in COVID-19. Overall study: The United States, Italy and Spain were the sources of the acute and convalescent COVID-19 samples.

Germline assignment: CDR1 SGDLS and CDR2 YYNGEE. This CDR3 region has 16 residues. V lost 4 bases, J lost 0 bases, and 14 bases lay in between. The sequence was obtained from a man aged 80 or over with active COVID-19. The J gene is TRBJ1-3, the V gene TRBV9, with D unresolved. The sample consisted of peripheral blood. For the CDR3, the DNA is TGTGCCAGCAGCCCGCAGGCGCCGAGCTCTGGAAACACCATATATTTT. Its translation is CASSPQAPSSGNTIYF.